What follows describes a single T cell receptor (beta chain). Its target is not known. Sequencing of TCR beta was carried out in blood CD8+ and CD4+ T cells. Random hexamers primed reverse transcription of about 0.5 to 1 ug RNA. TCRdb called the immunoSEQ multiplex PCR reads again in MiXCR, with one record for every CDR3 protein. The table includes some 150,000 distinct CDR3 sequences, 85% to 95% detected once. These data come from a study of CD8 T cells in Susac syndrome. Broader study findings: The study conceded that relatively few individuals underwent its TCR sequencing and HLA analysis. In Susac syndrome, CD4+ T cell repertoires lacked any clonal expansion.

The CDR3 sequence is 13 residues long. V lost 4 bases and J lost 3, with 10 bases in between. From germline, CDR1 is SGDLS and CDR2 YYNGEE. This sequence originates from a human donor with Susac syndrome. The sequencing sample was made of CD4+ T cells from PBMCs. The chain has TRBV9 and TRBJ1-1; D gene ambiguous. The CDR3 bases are TGTGCCAGCAGCAGGGCGTTGGACACTGAAGCTTTCTTT. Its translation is CASSRALDTEAFF. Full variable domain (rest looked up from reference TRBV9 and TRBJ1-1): DSGVTQTPKHLITATGQRVTLRCSPRSGDLSVYWYQQSLDQGLQFLIQYYNGEERAKGNILERFSAQQFPDLHSELNLSSLELGDSALYFCASSRALDTEAFFGQGTRLTVV.